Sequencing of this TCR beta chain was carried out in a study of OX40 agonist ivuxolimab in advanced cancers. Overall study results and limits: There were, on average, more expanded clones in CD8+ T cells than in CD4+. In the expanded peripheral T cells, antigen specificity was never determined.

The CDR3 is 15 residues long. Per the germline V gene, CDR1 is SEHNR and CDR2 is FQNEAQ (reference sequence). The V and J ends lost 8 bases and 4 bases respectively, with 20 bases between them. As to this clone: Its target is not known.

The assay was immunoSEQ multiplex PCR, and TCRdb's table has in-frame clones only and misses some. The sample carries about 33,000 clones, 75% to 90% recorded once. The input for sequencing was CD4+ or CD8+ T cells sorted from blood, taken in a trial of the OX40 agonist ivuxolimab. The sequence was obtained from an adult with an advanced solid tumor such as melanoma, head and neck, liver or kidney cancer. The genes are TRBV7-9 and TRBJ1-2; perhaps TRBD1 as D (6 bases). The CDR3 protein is CASYESGGEGYGYTF. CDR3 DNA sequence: TGTGCCAGCTACGAATCGGGGGGCGAGGGCTATGGCTACACCTTC.